Sequencing of this TCR beta chain was carried out in a study of T cell repertoires in cytomegalovirus infection. Study-wide context: HLA-B-restricted CMV epitopes that are well studied, plus recently identified HLA-C-restricted ones, were used by the study.

TCRdb fed the reads into MiXCR, producing one record per CDR3 protein. The profile shows roughly 990,000 distinct CDR3 sequences, roughly 30% of them singletons. Study-level results: CMV-specific TCR beta clonotypes restricted by HLA-C dominated the ex vivo response. Summed frequency of shared TCR beta families picked out CMV carriers who also had the relevant HLA.

About this clonotype itself: Its target is not known.

CDR3 size: 19 residues. Trimming took 1 base from V and 1 from J; bases not matched to a gene: 11. Germline CDR1 LNHDA, CDR2 SQIVND (reference sequence). The source is a human donor in good health (CMV status not recorded). Some clones in this sample may be carry-over from other donors' samples. This chain links TRBV19 with TRBJ2-2; 8 positions agree with TRBD2. Source: cultured CD8+ T cells from PBMCs, taken from culture after CMV antigen stimulation. CDR3 in DNA: TGTGCCAGTAGTATAGGGGCCACCGGGACTAGAAAGAACACCGGGGAGCTGTTTTTT. Protein: CASSIGATGTRKNTGELFF.